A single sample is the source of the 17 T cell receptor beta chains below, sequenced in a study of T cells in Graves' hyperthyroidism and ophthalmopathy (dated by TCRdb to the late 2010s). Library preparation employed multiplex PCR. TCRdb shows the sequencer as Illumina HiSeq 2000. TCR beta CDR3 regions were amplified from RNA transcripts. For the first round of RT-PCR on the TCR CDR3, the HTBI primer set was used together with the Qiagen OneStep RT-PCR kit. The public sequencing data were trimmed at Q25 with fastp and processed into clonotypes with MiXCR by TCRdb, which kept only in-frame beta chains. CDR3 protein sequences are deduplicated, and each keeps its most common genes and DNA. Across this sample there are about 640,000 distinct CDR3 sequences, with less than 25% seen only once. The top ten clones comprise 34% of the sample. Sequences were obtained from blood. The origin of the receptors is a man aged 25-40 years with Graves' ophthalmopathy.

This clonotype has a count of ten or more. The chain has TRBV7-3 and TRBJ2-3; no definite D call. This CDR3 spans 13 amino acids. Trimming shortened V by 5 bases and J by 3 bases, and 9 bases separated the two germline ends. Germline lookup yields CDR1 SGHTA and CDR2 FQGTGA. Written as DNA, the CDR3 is TGTGCCAGCAGCCCCTCTGGGACAGATACGCAGTATTTT. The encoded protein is CASSPSGTDTQYF. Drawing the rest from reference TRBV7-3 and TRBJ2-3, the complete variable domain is GAGVSQTPSNKVTEKGKYVELRCDPISGHTALYWYRQSLGQGPEFLIYFQGTGAADDSGLPNDRFFAVRPEGSVSTLKIQRTERGDSAVYLCASSPSGTDTQYFGPGTRLTVL.

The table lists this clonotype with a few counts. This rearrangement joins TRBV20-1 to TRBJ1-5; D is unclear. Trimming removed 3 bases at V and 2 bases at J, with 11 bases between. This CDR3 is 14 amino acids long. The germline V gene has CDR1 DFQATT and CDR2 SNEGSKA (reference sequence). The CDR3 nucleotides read TGCAGTGCTAGGGCCGGTAGCGGCAATCAGCCCCAGCATTTT. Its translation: CSARAGSGNQPQHF.

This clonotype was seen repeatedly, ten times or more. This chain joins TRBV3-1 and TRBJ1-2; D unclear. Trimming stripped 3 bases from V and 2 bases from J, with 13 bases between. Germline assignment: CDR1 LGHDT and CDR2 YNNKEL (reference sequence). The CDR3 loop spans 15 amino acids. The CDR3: CASSQGTDINYGYTF. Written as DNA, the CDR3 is TGTGCCAGCAGCCAGGGTACGGATATCAACTATGGCTACACCTTC.

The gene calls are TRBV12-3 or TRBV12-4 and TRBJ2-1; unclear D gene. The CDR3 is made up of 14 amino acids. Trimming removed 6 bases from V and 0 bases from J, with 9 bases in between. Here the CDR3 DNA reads TGTGCCAGCAGCGACGCCAGCTCCTACAATGAGCAGTTCTTC. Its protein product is CASSDASSYNEQFF.

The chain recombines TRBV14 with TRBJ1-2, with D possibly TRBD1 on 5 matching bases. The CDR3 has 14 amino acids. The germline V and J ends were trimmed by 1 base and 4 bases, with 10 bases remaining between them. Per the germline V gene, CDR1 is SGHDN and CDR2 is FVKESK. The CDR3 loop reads CASSQVRGSYGYTF. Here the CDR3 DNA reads TGTGCCAGCAGCCAAGTGAGGGGATCCTATGGCTACACCTTC.

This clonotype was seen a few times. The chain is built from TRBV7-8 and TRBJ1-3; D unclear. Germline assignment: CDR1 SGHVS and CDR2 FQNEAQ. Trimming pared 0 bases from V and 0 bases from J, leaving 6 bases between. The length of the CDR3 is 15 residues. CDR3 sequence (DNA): TGTGCCAGCAGCTTAGCTGGCCGCTCTGGAAACACCATATATTTT. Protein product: CASSLAGRSGNTIYF.

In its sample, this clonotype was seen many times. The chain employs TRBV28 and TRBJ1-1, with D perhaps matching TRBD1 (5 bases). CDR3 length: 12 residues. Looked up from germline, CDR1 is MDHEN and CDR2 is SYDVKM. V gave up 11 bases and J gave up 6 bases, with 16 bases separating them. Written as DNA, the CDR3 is TGTGCCGTGATGGGGGTAGGACCTGAAGCTTTCTTT. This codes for CAVMGVGPEAFF.

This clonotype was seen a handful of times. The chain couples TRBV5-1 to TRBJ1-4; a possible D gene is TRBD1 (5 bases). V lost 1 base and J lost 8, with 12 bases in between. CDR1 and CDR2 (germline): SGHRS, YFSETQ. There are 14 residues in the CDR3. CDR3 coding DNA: TGCGCCAGCAGCTTGAGCCGGGGCGAGGAAAAACTGTTTTTT. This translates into CASSLSRGEEKLFF.

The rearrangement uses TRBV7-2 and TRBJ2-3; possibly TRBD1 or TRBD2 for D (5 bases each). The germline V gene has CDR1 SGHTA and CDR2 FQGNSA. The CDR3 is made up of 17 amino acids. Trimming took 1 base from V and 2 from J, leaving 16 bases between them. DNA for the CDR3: TGTGCCAGCAGCTTAGTTGGTGGGACGGGGAACACAGATACGCAGTATTTT. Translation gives CASSLVGGTGNTDTQYF.

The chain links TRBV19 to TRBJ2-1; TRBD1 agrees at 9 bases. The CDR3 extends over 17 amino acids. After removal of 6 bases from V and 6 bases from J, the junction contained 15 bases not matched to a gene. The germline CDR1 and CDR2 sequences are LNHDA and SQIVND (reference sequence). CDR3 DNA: TGTGCCAGTAGCCGGGGACAGGGAGGGTATGGGGTCAATGAGCAGTTCTTC. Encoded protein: CASSRGQGGYGVNEQFF. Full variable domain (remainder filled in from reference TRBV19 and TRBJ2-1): DGGITQSPKYLFRKEGQNVTLSCEQNLNHDAMYWYRQDPGQGLRLIYYSQIVNDFQKGDIAEGYSVSREKKESFPLTVTSAQKNPTAFYLCASSRGQGGYGVNEQFFGPGTRLTVL.

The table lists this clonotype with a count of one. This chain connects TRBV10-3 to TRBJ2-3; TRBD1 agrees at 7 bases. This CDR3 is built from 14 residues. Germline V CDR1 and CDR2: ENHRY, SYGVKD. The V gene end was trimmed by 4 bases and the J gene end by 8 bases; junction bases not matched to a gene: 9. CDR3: CAISGGQSSVTQYF. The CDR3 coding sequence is TGTGCCATCAGTGGGGGACAGTCAAGTGTTACGCAGTATTTT.

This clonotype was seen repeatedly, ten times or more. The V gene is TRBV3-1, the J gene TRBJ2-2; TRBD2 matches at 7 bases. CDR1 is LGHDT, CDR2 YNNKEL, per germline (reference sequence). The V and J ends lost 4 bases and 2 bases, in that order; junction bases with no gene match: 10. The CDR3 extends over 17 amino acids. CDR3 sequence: CASSLTTGLLNTGELFF. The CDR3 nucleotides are TGTGCCAGCAGCCTAACCACGGGACTACTAAACACCGGGGAGCTGTTTTTT.

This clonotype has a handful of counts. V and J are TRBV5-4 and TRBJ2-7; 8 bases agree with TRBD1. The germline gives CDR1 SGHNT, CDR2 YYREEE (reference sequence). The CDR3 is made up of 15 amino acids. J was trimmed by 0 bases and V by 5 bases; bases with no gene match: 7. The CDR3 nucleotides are TGTGCCAGCAGTACGGACAGGGCGAGCTCCTACGAGCAGTACTTC. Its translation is CASSTDRASSYEQYF.

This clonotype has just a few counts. The CDR3 DNA reads TGCGCCAGCAGCCCGCTTACAGGGGGAAACTACGAGCAGTACTTC. It is translated as CASSPLTGGNYEQYF. V is TRBV5-1 and J is TRBJ2-7; TRBD1 matches at 8 bases. With 4 bases clipped from V and 3 bases from J, the junction kept 9 bases outside the gene matches. Germline assignment: CDR1 SGHRS and CDR2 YFSETQ. The length of the CDR3 is 15 residues.

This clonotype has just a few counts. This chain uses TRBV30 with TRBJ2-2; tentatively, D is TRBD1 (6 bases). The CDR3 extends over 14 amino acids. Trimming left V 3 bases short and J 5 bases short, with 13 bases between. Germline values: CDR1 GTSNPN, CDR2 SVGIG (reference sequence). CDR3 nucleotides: TGTGCCTGGAGCAGAACGGACAGAACCGGGGAGCTGTTTTTT. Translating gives CAWSRTDRTGELFF.

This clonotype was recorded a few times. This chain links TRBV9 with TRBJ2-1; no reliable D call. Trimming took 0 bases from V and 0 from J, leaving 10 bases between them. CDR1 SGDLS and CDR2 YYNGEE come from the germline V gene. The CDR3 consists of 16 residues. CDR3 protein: CASSVAGGSSYNEQFF. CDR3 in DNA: TGTGCCAGCAGCGTAGCTGGCGGAAGCTCCTACAATGAGCAGTTCTTC.

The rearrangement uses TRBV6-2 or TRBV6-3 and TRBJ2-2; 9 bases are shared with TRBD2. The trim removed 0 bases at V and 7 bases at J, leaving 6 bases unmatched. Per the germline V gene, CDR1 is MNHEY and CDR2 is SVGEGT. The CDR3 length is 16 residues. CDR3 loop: CASSYSIGGRGGELFF. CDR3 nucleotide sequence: TGTGCCAGCAGTTACTCGATTGGCGGGAGGGGCGGGGAGCTGTTTTTT.